These 11 T cell receptor beta chains share one sample of origin, sequenced in a study of T cell responses to AZD1222 COVID-19 vaccine. Produced via immunoSEQ multiplex PCR; TCRdb's table is partial and in-frame only. The data show 66,000 or so clones, roughly 78% seen once. Sample: peripheral blood, taken on day 0 of MenACWY control vaccination. These receptors were obtained from an adult in good health.

The CDR3 DNA is TGTGCCAGCAGCTCCCCTATAACAGGGAGGGGCTACACCTTC. Encoded protein: CASSSPITGRGYTF. The chain combines TRBV5-6 with TRBJ1-2; possibly TRBD1 for D (6 bases). V was cut by 3 bases and J by 8 bases, with 17 bases left in between. CDR3 size: 14 residues. Germline lookup yields CDR1 SGHDT and CDR2 YYEEEE.

V usage is TRBV11-2 and J usage is TRBJ2-1; the match to TRBD2 covers 7 bases. The CDR3 contains 15 residues. V was pared by 6 bases and J by 5 bases, with 10 bases of the junction left unmatched. CDR1 is SGHAT and CDR2 is FQNNGV in the germline V gene. The CDR3 coding sequence is TGTGCCAGCAGACGCATAGCGGGCCTCAACAATGAGCAGTTCTTC. Protein: CASRRIAGLNNEQFF. Complete variable domain (other parts from reference TRBV11-2 and TRBJ2-1): EAGVAQSPRYKIIEKRQSVAFWCNPISGHATLYWYQQILGQGPKLLIQFQNNGVVDDSQLPKDRFSAERLKGVDSTLKIQPAKLEDSAVYLCASRRIAGLNNEQFFGPGTRLTVL.

V gene TRBV2 combines with J gene TRBJ1-5; TRBD1 matches 7 bases. Germline assignment: CDR1 SNHLY and CDR2 FYNNEI. The CDR3 runs 14 residues. V shed 1 base, J shed 6 bases, and the junction held 3 bases outside the gene matches. CDR3 sequence reads: CASSEGQGIQPQHF. CDR3 in DNA: TGTGCCAGCAGTGAAGGACAGGGAATTCAGCCCCAGCATTTT.

The sample holds one count of this clone. The genes are TRBV2 and TRBJ2-2, with D possibly being TRBD1 (5 bases). V shed 4 bases and J shed 2 bases, with 8 bases lying between them. CDR3 size: 14 residues. Germline V gene lookup returns CDR1 SNHLY and CDR2 FYNNEI. The CDR3 sequence: CASSVDTNTGELFF. The CDR3 DNA follows: TGTGCCAGCAGTGTGGACACCAACACCGGGGAGCTGTTTTTT.

This chain links TRBV4-3 with TRBJ1-2, with 8 bases fitting TRBD1. The CDR3 loop spans 15 amino acids. V shed 0 bases and J 4 bases; nucleotides not matched to a gene: 4. In germline, CDR1 is LGHNA, CDR2 YSLEER. The CDR3 sequence is CASSQDGTGVYGYTF. The DNA of the CDR3 is TGCGCCAGCAGCCAAGACGGGACAGGAGTCTATGGCTACACCTTC.

CDR3 DNA sequence: TGTGCCAGCAGTGAGGGTTTTCCTCAGCCCCAGCATTTT. Translated, it gives CASSEGFPQPQHF. The chain couples TRBV2 to TRBJ1-5; D gene ambiguous. The CDR3 covers 13 residues. The germline V and J ends were trimmed by 3 bases and 6 bases, with 9 bases remaining between them. Germline V gene sequence: CDR1 SNHLY, CDR2 FYNNEI.

This clone showed up just a few times. CDR3 nucleotides: TGTGCCAGCAGCGTAGAACAGACTAGCACAGATACGCAGTATTTT. It codes for CASSVEQTSTDTQYF. This sequence joins TRBV9 and TRBJ2-3; D is unclear. CDR3 length: 15 amino acids. Trimming left V 0 bases short and J 0 bases short, with 8 bases between. Germline V gene data show CDR1 as SGDLS and CDR2 as YYNGEE.

This clone was detected only a few times. The chain has TRBV18 and TRBJ2-3; D not certain. The CDR3 length is 14 residues. The germline CDR1 and CDR2 sequences are KGHSH and LQKENI. V was pared by 1 base and J by 3 bases, with 8 bases between. The CDR3 sequence is CASSPRVNTDTQYF. The CDR3 DNA is TGTGCCAGCTCACCACGCGTGAATACAGATACGCAGTATTTT.

DNA for the CDR3: TGTGCCAGCAGTGCCGGGACTACCGACCCAGGGACCCAGTACTTC. This translates into CASSAGTTDPGTQYF. The chain employs TRBV9 and TRBJ2-5, with TRBD2 matching 7 bases. CDR1 SGDLS and CDR2 YYNGEE come from the germline V gene. V shed 5 bases and J 7 bases; nucleotides not matched to a gene: 14. The CDR3 runs 15 residues.

The chain carries TRBV5-1 and TRBJ2-7; D not resolved. This CDR3 has 16 amino acids. The germline gives CDR1 SGHRS, CDR2 YFSETQ. Deletions cut 1 base from V and 0 bases from J, with 14 bases between. The DNA for the CDR3 is TGCGCCAGCAGCTTGAAGGGCGGTTCCGGCTCCTACGAGCAGTACTTC. This encodes CASSLKGGSGSYEQYF.

The chain combines TRBV14 with TRBJ1-2; 7 positions match TRBD1. The CDR3 runs to 14 residues. With V trimmed by 4 bases and J by 1 base, 3 bases remained unmatched. Germline assignment: CDR1 SGHDN and CDR2 FVKESK. The CDR3 spells CASSRDRDNYGYTF. In DNA, the CDR3 is TGTGCCAGCAGCCGGGACAGAGATAACTATGGCTACACCTTC.